Each of the 2 T cell receptor beta chains below was sequenced from the same sample in a study of spatial heterogeneity in lung cancer. Regarding time point: sample taken at primary tumor resection. Extraction of whole RNA from tumor, nontumor lung or frozen PBMC preceded unsorted sequencing. In TCRdb, the 5' RACE reads were re-called with MiXCR into one record per CDR3 protein. The sample consists of about 6,900 distinct CDR3 sequences, about 3.9% of them appearing once. Source: normal lung tissue next to the tumor, taken at surgery. These receptors all come from a female donor with early-stage non-small cell lung cancer.

This clonotype was detected many times. The V gene is TRBV3-1, the J gene TRBJ2-3; TRBD1 matches at 7 bases. V shed 0 bases and J 3 bases; nucleotides not matched to a gene: 3. The CDR3 contains 15 residues. Germline-derived CDR1 and CDR2 are LGHDT and YNNKEL (reference sequence). CDR3 bases: TGTGCCAGCAGCCAAGATCCGACAGGGACAGATACGCAGTATTTT. It encodes CASSQDPTGTDTQYF.

This clonotype was detected ten times or more. At one end, the junction sequence differs from germline, possibly due to a read error. The chain couples TRBV20-1 to TRBJ2-7; 9 nucleotides match TRBD2. The germline CDR1 and CDR2 sequences are DFQATT and SNEGSKA (reference sequence). This CDR3 contains 15 residues. DNA for the CDR3: TGCAGTGCCCACAACCTAGCGGGGCTGACCTACGGGCAGTACTTC. Protein product: CSAHNLAGLTYGQYF.